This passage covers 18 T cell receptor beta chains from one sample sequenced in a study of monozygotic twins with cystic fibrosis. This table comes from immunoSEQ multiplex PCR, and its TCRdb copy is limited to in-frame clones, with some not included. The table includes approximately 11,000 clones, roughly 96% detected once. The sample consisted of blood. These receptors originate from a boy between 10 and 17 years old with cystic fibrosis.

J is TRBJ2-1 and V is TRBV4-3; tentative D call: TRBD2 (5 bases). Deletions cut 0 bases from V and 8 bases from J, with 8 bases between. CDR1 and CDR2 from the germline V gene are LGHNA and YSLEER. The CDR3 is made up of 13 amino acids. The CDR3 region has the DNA TGCGCCAGCAGCCAAGATAGCGTAGATGAGCAGTTCTTC. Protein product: CASSQDSVDEQFF.

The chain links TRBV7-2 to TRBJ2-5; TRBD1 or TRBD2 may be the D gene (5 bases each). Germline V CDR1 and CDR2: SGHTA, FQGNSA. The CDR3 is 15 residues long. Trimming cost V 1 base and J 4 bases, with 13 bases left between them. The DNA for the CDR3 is TGTGCCAGCAGCTTAGGGGCCCCGGGGCCAGAGACCCAGTACTTC. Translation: CASSLGAPGPETQYF.

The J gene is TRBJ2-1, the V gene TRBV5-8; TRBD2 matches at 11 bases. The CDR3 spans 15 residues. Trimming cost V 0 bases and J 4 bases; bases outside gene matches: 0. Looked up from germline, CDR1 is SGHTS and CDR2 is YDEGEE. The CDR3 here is CASSLGLAGYNEQFF. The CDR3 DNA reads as TGTGCCAGCAGCTTGGGACTAGCGGGATACAATGAGCAGTTCTTC.

CDR3 sequence reads: CASSSNRVTSGNTIYF. The CDR3 region has the DNA TGTGCCAGCAGCAGCAACAGGGTAACCTCTGGAAACACCATATATTTT. The gene calls are TRBV9 and TRBJ1-3; a possible D gene is TRBD1 (6 bases). Between the trimmed V and J ends, which lost 4 bases and 0 bases, there was a span of 14 bases. Germline lookup yields CDR1 SGDLS and CDR2 YYNGEE. CDR3 length: 16 residues.

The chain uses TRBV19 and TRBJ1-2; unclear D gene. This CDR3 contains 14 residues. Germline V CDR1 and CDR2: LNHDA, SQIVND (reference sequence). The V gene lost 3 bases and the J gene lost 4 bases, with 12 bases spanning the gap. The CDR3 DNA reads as TGTGCCAGTAGTATCCGGGGTATAAGCTATGGCTACACCTTC. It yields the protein CASSIRGISYGYTF.

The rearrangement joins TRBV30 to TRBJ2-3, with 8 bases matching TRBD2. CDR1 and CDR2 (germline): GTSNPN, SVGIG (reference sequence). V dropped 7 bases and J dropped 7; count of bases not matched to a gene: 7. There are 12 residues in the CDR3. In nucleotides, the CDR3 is TGTGCCTCCGGGACTAGTTATTATACGCAGTATTTT. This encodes CASGTSYYTQYF. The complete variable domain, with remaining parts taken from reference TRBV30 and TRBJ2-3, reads SQTIHQWPATLVQPVGSPLSLECTVEGTSNPNLYWYRQAAGRGLQLLFYSVGIGQISSEVPQNLSASRPQDRQFILSSKKLLLSDSGFYLCASGTSYYTQYFGPGTRLTVL.

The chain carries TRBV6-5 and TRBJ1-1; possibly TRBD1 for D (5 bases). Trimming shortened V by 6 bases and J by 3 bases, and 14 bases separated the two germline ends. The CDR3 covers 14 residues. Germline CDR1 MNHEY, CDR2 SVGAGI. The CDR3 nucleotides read TGTGCCAGCAGGCCACGGTTGGGGGACACTGAAGCTTTCTTT. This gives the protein CASRPRLGDTEAFF.

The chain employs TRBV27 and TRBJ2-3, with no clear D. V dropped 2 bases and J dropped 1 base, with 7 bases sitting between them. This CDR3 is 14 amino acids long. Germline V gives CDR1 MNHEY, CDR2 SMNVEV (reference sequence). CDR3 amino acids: CASSLGQGTDTQYF. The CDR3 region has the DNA TGTGCCAGCAGTTTAGGGCAGGGCACAGATACGCAGTATTTT.

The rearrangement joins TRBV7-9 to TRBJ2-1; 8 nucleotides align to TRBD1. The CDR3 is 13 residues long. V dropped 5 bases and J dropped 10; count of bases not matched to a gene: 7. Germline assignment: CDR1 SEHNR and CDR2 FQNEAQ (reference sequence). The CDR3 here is CASSRQGWREQFF. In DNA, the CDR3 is TGTGCCAGCAGCAGACAGGGGTGGCGGGAGCAGTTCTTC.

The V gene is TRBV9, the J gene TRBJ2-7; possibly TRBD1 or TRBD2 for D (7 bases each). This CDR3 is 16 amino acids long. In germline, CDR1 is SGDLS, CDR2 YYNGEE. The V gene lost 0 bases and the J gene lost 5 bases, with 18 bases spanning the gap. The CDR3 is CASSVGAGRGRHEQYF. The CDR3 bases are TGTGCCAGCAGCGTAGGGGCGGGGAGGGGGCGACACGAGCAGTACTTC.

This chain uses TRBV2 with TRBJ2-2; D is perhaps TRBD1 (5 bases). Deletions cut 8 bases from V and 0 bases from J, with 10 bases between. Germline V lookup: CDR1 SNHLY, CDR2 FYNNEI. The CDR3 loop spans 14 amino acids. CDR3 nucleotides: TGTGCCAGCCAGGGCACAACGAACACCGGGGAGCTGTTTTTT. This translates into CASQGTTNTGELFF.

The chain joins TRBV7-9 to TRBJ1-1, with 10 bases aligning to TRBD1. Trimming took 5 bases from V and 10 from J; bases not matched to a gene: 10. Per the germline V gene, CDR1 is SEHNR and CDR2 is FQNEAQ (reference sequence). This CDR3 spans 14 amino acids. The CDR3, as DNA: TGTGCCAGCAGCGCCACCGGGACAGGGGTCTCAGCTTTCTTT. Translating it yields CASSATGTGVSAFF. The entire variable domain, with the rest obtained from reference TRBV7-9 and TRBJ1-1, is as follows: DTGVSQNPRHKITKRGQNVTFRCDPISEHNRLYWYRQTLGQGPEFLTYFQNEAQLEKSRLLSDRFSAERPKGSFSTLEIQRTEQGDSAMYLCASSATGTGVSAFFGQGTRLTVV.

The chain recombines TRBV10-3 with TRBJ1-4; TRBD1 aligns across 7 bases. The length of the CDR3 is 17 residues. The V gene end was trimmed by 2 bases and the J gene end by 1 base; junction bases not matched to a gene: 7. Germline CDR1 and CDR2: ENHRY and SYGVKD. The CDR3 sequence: CAISELDRALTNEKLFF. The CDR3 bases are TGTGCCATCAGTGAGCTTGACAGGGCCCTAACTAATGAAAAACTGTTTTTT.

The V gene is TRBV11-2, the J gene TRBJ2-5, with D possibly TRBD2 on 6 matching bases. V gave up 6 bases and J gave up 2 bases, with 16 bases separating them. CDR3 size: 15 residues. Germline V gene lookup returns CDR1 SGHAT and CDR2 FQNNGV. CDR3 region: CASRPIGTRQETQYF. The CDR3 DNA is TGTGCCAGCAGACCTATCGGGACTCGACAAGAGACCCAGTACTTC. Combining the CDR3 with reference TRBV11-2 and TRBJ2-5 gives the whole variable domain EAGVAQSPRYKIIEKRQSVAFWCNPISGHATLYWYQQILGQGPKLLIQFQNNGVVDDSQLPKDRFSAERLKGVDSTLKIQPAKLEDSAVYLCASRPIGTRQETQYFGPGTRLLVL.

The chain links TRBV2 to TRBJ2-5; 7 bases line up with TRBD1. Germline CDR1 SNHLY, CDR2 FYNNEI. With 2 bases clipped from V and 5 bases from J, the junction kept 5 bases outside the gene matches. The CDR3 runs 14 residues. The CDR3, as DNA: TGTGCCAGCAGTGAATCAGACAGGGTGGAGACCCAGTACTTC. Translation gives CASSESDRVETQYF. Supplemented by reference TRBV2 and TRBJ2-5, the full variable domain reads EPEVTQTPSHQVTQMGQEVILRCVPISNHLYFYWYRQILGQKVEFLVSFYNNEISEKSEIFDDQFSVERPDGSNFTLKIRSTKLEDSAMYFCASSESDRVETQYFGPGTRLLVL.

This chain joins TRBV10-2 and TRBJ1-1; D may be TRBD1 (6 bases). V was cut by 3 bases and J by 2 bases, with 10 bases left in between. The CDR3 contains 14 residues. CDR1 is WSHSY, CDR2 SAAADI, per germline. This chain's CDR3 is CASSDARGNTEAFF. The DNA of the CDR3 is TGCGCCAGCAGTGATGCCAGGGGTAACACTGAAGCTTTCTTT.

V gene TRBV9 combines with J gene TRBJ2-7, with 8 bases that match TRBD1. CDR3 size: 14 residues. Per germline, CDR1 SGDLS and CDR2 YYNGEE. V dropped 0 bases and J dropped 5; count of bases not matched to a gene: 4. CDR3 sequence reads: CASSVGQGRHEQYF. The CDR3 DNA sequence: TGTGCCAGCAGCGTAGGACAGGGGAGGCACGAGCAGTACTTC.

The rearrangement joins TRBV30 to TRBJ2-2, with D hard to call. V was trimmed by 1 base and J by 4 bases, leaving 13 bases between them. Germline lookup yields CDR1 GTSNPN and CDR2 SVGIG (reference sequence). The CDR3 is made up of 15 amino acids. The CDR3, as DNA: TGTGCCTGGAGTGGTTTGAGGCGAGGCACCGGGGAGCTGTTTTTT. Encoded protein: CAWSGLRRGTGELFF.